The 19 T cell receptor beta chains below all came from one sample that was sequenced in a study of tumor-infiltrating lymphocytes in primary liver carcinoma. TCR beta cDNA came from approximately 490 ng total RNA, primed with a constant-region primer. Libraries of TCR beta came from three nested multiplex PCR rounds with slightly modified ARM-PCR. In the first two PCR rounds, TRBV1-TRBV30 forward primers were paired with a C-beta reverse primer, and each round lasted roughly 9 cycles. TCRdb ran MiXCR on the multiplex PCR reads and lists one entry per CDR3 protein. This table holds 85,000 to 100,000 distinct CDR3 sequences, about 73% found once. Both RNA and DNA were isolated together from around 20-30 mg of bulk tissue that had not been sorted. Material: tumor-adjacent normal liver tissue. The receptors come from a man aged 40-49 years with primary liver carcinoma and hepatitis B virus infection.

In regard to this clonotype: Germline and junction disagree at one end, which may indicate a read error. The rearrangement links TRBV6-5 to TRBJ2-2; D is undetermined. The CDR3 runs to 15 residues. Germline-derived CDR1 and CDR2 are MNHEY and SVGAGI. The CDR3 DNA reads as TGTGCCTGCAGAGATAACCACCAGAACACCGGGGAGCTGTTTTTT. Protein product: CACRDNHQNTGELFF.

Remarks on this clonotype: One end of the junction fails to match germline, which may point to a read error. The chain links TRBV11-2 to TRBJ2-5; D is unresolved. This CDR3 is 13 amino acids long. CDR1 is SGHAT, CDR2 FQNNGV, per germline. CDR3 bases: TGTCCCAGTAGCTTAGCAACCCAAGAGACCCAGTACTTC. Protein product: CPSSLATQETQYF.

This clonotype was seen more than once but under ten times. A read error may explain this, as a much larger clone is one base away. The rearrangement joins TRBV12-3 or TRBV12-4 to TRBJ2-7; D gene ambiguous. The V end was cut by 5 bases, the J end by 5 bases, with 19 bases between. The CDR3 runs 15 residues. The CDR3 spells CASSHPGLLEDEQYF. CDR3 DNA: TGTGCCAGCAGTCACCCGGGCCTCCTTGAGGACGAGCAGTACTTC.

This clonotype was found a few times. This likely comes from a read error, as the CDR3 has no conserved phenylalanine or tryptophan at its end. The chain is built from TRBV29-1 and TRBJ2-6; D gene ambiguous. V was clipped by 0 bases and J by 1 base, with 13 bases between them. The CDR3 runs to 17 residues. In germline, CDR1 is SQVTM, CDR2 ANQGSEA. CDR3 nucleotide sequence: TGCAGCGTTGAAGAAACCAGACCGCCTTCTGGGGCCAACGTCCTGACTTTA. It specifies CSVEETRPPSGANVLTL.

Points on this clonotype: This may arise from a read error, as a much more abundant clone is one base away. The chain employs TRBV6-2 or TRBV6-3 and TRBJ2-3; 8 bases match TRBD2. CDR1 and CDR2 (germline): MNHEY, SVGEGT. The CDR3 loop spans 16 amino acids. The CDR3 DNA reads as TGTGTCAGCAGTTACGGGCGGGAGGAGTACACAGATACGCAGTATTTT. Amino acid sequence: CVSSYGREEYTDTQYF.

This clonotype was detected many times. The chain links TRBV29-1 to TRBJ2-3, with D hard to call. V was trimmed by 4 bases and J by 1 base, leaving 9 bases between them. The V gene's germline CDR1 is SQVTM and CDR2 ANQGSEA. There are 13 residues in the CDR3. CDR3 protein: CSVGPPGTDTQYF. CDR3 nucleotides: TGCAGCGTTGGCCCACCAGGCACAGATACGCAGTATTTT.

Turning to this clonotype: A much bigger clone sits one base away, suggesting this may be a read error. The CDR3 DNA sequence: TGTGCCAGCAGCGCCTGGACTAGCGGGAAATACGAGCAGTACTTC. The encoded protein is CASSAWTSGKYEQYF. This chain links TRBV5-4 with TRBJ2-7; 12 positions agree with TRBD2. The ends lost 4 bases at V and 4 bases at J; junction bases unmatched: 6. There are 15 residues in the CDR3. Germline CDR1 SGHNT, CDR2 YYREEE (reference sequence).

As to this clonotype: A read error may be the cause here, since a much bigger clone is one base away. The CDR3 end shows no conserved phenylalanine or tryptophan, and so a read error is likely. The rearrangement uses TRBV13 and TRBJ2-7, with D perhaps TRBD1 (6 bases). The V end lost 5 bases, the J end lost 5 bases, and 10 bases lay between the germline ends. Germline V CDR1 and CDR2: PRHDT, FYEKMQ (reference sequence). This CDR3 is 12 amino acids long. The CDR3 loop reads CASSEGVDEQYS. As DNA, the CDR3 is TGTGCCAGCAGCGAGGGGGTTGACGAGCAGTACTCC.

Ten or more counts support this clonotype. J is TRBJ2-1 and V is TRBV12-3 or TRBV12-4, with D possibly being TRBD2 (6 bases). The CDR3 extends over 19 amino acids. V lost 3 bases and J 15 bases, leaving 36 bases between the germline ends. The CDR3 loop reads CASSFREAVTTEGLSKPFF. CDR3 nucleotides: TGTGCCAGCAGTTTCAGGGAAGCGGTCACGACGGAGGGGTTATCCAAGCCGTTCTTC.

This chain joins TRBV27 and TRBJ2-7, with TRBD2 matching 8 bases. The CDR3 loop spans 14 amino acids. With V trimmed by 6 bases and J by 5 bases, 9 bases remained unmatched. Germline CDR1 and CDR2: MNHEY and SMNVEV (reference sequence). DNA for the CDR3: TGTGCCAGCAGCCACGGGGGGGGAAGTGACGAGCAGTACTTC. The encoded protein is CASSHGGGSDEQYF.

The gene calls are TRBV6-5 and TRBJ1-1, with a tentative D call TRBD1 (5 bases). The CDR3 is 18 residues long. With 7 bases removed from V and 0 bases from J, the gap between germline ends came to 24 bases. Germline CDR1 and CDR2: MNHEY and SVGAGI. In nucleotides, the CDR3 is TGTGCCAGCACCTCACACAGGTTGGGAAAGGGGCTGAACACTGAAGCTTTCTTT. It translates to CASTSHRLGKGLNTEAFF.

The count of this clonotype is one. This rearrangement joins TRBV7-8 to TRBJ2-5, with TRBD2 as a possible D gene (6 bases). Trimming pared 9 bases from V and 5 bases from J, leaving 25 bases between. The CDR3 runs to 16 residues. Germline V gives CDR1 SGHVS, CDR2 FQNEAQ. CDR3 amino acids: CASRGGMVTLGETQYF. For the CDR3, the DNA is TGTGCCAGTAGGGGCGGGATGGTGACACTGGGTGAGACCCAGTACTTC.

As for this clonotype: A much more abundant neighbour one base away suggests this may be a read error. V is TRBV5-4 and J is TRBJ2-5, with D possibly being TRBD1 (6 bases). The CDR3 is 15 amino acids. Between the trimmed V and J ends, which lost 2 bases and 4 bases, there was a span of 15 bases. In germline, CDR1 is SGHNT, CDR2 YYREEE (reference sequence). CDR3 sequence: CASSFAFRGSETQYF. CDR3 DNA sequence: TGTGCCAGCAGCTTTGCCTTTAGGGGGTCAGAGACCCAGTACTTC.

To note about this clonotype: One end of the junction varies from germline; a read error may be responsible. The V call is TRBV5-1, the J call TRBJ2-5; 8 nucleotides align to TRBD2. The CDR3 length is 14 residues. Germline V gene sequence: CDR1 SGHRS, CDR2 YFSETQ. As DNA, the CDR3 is TGCCCCAGCAAGCCGGGACTAGAATCTGAGACCCAGTACTTC. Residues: CPSKPGLESETQYF.

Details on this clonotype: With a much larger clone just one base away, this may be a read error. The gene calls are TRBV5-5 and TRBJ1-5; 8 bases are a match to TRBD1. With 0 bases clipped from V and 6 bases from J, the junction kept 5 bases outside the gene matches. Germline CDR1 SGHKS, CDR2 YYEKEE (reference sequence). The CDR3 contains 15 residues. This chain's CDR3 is CASSLGRGLIQPQHF. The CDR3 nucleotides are TGTGCCAGCAGCTTGGGCAGGGGGCTTATTCAGCCCCAGCATTTT.

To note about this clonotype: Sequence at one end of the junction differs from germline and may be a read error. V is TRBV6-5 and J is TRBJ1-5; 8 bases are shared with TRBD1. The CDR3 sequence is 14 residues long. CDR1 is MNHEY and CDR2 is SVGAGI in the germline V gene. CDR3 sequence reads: CTSRTGSFNQPQHF. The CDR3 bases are TGTACCAGCAGGACAGGGAGCTTTAATCAGCCCCAACATTTT.

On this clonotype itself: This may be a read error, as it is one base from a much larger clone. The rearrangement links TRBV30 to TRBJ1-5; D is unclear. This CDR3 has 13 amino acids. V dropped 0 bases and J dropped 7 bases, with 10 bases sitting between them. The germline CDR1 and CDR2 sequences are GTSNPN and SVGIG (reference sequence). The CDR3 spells CAWSVQRRQPQHF. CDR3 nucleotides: TGTGCCTGGAGTGTACAGAGACGACAGCCCCAGCATTTT. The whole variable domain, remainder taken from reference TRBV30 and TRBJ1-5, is SQTIHQWPATLVQPVGSPLSLECTVEGTSNPNLYWYRQAAGRGLQLLFYSVGIGQISSEVPQNLSASRPQDRQFILSSKKLLLSDSGFYLCAWSVQRRQPQHFGDGTRLSIL.

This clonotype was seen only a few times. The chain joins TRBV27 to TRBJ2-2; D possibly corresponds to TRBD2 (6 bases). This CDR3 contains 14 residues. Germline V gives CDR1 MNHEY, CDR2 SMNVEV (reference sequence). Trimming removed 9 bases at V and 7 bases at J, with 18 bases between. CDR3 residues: CASSRTGGGGELFF. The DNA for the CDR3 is TGTGCCAGTTCCCGGACTGGGGGAGGCGGGGAGCTGTTTTTT.

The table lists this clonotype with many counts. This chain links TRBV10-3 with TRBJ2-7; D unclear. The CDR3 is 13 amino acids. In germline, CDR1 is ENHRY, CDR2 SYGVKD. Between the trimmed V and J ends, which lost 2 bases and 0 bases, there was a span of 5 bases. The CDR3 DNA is TGTGCCATCAGTGAGGGTCTCTCCTACGAGCAGTACTTC. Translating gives CAISEGLSYEQYF.